The sequence of this T cell receptor (beta chain) was determined in a study of Graves' ophthalmopathy and Graves' hyperthyroidism. Points on this clonotype: The antigen is unknown.

Whole-study findings and limits: A model built from 13 signatures distinguished ophthalmopathy from stable hyperthyroidism with roughly 90% sensitivity and less than 83% specificity. A majority of expanded thyroid clonotypes exceeding 0.001 frequency were likewise present in blood.

Amplifying from RNA transcripts, the study obtained TCR beta CDR3 regions. An opening RT-PCR round employed HTBI primers and preceded a second-round multiplex PCR. TCRdb redid the calling of the multiplex PCR reads with MiXCR, one entry per CDR3 protein. The top ten hold about 9.3% of the sample, which has approximately 210,000 distinct CDR3 sequences, 25% to 30% seen once. The sequenced sample consisted of peripheral blood. The sequence was obtained from a man in his fifties with Graves' ophthalmopathy.

The chain's CDR3 is CASTEVRGGNYEQYF. In DNA form, the CDR3 reads TGTGCCAGCACAGAGGTCAGGGGGGGAAACTACGAGCAGTACTTC. The chain couples TRBV2 to TRBJ2-7; either TRBD1 or TRBD2 may supply D (7 bases each). The V end lost 7 bases, the J end lost 3 bases, and 19 bases lay between the germline ends. The CDR3 has 15 residues. Per germline, CDR1 SNHLY and CDR2 FYNNEI.